One sample yielded the 26 T cell receptor beta chains listed below, sequenced in a study of cytotoxic CD8 clonotypes in ibrutinib-treated CLL. Assay used: immunoSEQ multiplex PCR; TCRdb lists only in-frame clones, some missing. The sample includes hundreds of thousands of clones, 70% of them seen just once. Sample: PBMCs, taken after 24 months of ibrutinib treatment. The source of these receptors is a human donor with chronic lymphocytic leukemia.

V is TRBV11-2 and J is TRBJ1-1; the D is unclear. CDR3 length: 12 amino acids. The ends were cut back, 2 bases at V and 11 bases at J, with 12 bases in the middle. From germline, CDR1 is SGHAT and CDR2 FQNNGV. CDR3 sequence (DNA): TGTGCCAGCAGCTTAATCCGGAGTGTCGCTTTCTTT. Translation gives CASSLIRSVAFF.

The chain recombines TRBV28 with TRBJ2-7, with TRBD1 identical over 8 bases. Germline V gives CDR1 MDHEN, CDR2 SYDVKM. Trimming removed 2 bases from V and 1 base from J; junction bases left unmatched: 10. The CDR3 is made up of 17 amino acids. CDR3 bases: TGTGCCAGCAGTTTACCTCGATGGGACAGGCTATCCTACGAGCAGTACTTC. Its translation is CASSLPRWDRLSYEQYF.

This clone was seen a handful of times. The chain's CDR3 is CASSLWETGNTIYF. CDR3 bases: TGTGCCAGCAGCTTATGGGAGACAGGAAACACCATATATTTT. The chain combines TRBV7-8 with TRBJ1-3, with D uncertain. The CDR3 has 14 residues. V lost 2 bases and J 4 bases, leaving 9 bases between the germline ends. Germline loops: CDR1 SGHVS, CDR2 FQNEAQ.

The J gene is TRBJ2-3, the V gene TRBV29-1; 7 nucleotides match TRBD2. CDR3 length: 16 amino acids. The ends lost 4 bases at V and 4 bases at J; junction bases unmatched: 14. The germline gives CDR1 SQVTM, CDR2 ANQGSEA. CDR3 region: CSVGPKAGDGADTQYF. DNA for the CDR3: TGCAGCGTTGGCCCCAAGGCGGGAGACGGAGCAGATACGCAGTATTTT.

CDR3 bases: TGCAGCGTTGAAGTGGCCGGCCAAGAGACCCAGTACTTC. It translates to CSVEVAGQETQYF. The chain joins TRBV29-1 to TRBJ2-5; D is undetermined. The V end was cut by 1 base, the J end by 1 base, with 7 bases between. The CDR3 is 13 residues long. Germline V lookup: CDR1 SQVTM, CDR2 ANQGSEA.

Details on this clone: The junction shows a germline mismatch at one end, possibly a read error. The CDR3 DNA sequence: TGTGCCAGCAGTGCCCGGGACAGGCCCTACGAGCAGTACTTC. It translates to CASSARDRPYEQYF. The chain recombines TRBV10-3 with TRBJ2-7, with 8 bases matching TRBD1. CDR1 is ENHRY and CDR2 is SYGVKD in the germline V gene. This CDR3 comprises 14 residues.

This clone was observed a handful of times. The rearrangement links TRBV29-1 to TRBJ2-7; D uncertain. V lost 3 bases and J lost 0, with 9 bases in between. Looked up from germline, CDR1 is SQVTM and CDR2 is ANQGSEA. The CDR3 length is 13 residues. CDR3 amino acids: CSVEASASYEQYF. The CDR3 nucleotides read TGCAGCGTTGAGGCAAGTGCCTCCTACGAGCAGTACTTC.

The genes are TRBV5-4 and TRBJ2-7; 10 nucleotides match TRBD2. Looked up from germline, CDR1 is SGHNT and CDR2 is YYREEE (reference sequence). V lost 4 bases and J lost 3; bases outside the gene matches: 7. This CDR3 is 15 amino acids long. The CDR3 DNA is TGTGCCAGCAGCCCCTCAGCGGGAGGGCTCTACGAGCAGTACTTC. Its protein product is CASSPSAGGLYEQYF. Supplemented by reference TRBV5-4 and TRBJ2-7, the full variable domain reads ETGVTQSPTHLIKTRGQQVTLRCSSQSGHNTVSWYQQALGQGPQFIFQYYREEENGRGNFPPRFSGLQFPNYSSELNVNALELDDSALYLCASSPSAGGLYEQYFGPGTRLTVT.

With respect to this clone: The junction departs from germline at one end; a sequencing error may be responsible. CDR3 sequence reads: CASSSRSGGGGELFF. The CDR3 DNA reads TGTGCTAGCAGCTCTCGCAGTGGGGGTGGCGGGGAGCTGTTTTTT. This sequence joins TRBV7-7 and TRBJ2-2, with D perhaps TRBD1 or TRBD2 (5 bases each). Germline V lookup: CDR1 SSHAT, CDR2 FNYEAQ (reference sequence). This CDR3 has 15 residues.

This clone was detected a few times. The chain carries TRBV28 and TRBJ1-2; perhaps TRBD1 as D (5 bases). The CDR3 has 14 amino acids. CDR1 MDHEN and CDR2 SYDVKM come from the germline V gene. V was trimmed by 7 bases and J by 2 bases, leaving 14 bases between them. The CDR3 loop is CASTGTEGNYGYTF. The CDR3 DNA sequence: TGTGCCAGCACCGGGACCGAGGGCAACTATGGCTACACCTTC.

The chain joins TRBV5-1 to TRBJ2-7; no firm D call. The CDR3 has 16 amino acids. Trimming took off 3 bases at V and 1 base at J, with 17 bases between the two ends. Per the germline V gene, CDR1 is SGHRS and CDR2 is YFSETQ. The CDR3 region is CASSWSSRRPSYEQYF. CDR3 DNA: TGCGCCAGCAGCTGGTCCAGTCGGCGCCCTTCCTACGAGCAGTACTTC.

This clone was counted only a few times. The genes are TRBV6-6 and TRBJ1-5; a weak D match, TRBD1 (5 bases). The CDR3 is 15 residues long. The V end was cut by 5 bases, the J end by 3 bases, with 14 bases between. The germline gives CDR1 MNHNY, CDR2 SVGAGI (reference sequence). CDR3 loop: CASSRWGTVNQPQHF. For the CDR3, the DNA is TGTGCCAGCAGTCGCTGGGGGACTGTCAATCAGCCCCAGCATTTT.

To note about this clone: Other DNA sequences in this sample translate to the same CDR3. The chain joins TRBV13 to TRBJ2-7; D is uncertain. The CDR3 loop spans 12 amino acids. The V end was cut by 0 bases, the J end by 4 bases, with 4 bases between. Germline CDR1 reads PRHDT; CDR2 reads FYEKMQ (reference sequence). CDR3 in amino acids: CASSLGLYEQYF. CDR3 nucleotide sequence: TGTGCCAGCAGCTTAGGCCTGTACGAGCAGTACTTC.

V is TRBV19 and J is TRBJ1-6; D remains ambiguous. CDR1 is LNHDA and CDR2 is SQIVND in the germline V gene (reference sequence). The germline V and J ends were trimmed by 3 bases and 6 bases, with 6 bases remaining between them. The CDR3 covers 13 residues. CDR3 in amino acids: CASSIGGNSPLHF. The CDR3 DNA reads TGTGCCAGTAGTATTGGTGGTAATTCACCCCTCCACTTT.

The chain has TRBV7-9 and TRBJ2-3; D possibly corresponds to TRBD2 (6 bases). Trimming removed 6 bases at V and 5 bases at J, with 12 bases between. The CDR3 has 13 residues. Looked up from germline, CDR1 is SEHNR and CDR2 is FQNEAQ (reference sequence). In nucleotides, the CDR3 is TGTGCCAGCAGTTTTTCAGCGGGAGATACGCAGTATTTT. This sequence encodes CASSFSAGDTQYF.

The V gene is TRBV9, the J gene TRBJ1-1, with a weak D call TRBD1 (6 bases). Germline V gene lookup returns CDR1 SGDLS and CDR2 YYNGEE. Between the trimmed V and J ends, which lost 0 bases and 5 bases, there was a span of 11 bases. This CDR3 region has 14 residues. CDR3 region: CASSVDGGLTEAFF. The CDR3 bases are TGTGCCAGCAGCGTAGACGGGGGCTTGACTGAAGCTTTCTTT.

This clone came up many times. The rearrangement joins TRBV7-9 to TRBJ2-7; 7 nucleotides match TRBD2. V lost 1 base, J lost 5 bases, and 5 bases stayed unmatched. CDR3 size: 14 residues. Germline V gene sequence: CDR1 SEHNR, CDR2 FQNEAQ (reference sequence). This CDR3 reads CASSLGGSVDEQYF. Written as DNA, the CDR3 is TGTGCCAGCAGCTTAGGCGGGAGCGTAGACGAGCAGTACTTC.

This chain joins TRBV5-1 and TRBJ1-2; D not resolved. The CDR3 totals 15 residues. The germline V and J ends were trimmed by 0 bases and 3 bases, with 12 bases remaining between them. Germline CDR1 SGHRS, CDR2 YFSETQ. The CDR3 DNA sequence: TGCGCCAGCAGCTTGGCCACGTTCGCGGACTATGGCTACACCTTC. It translates to CASSLATFADYGYTF.

This clone was seen only once. The rearrangement joins TRBV23-1 to TRBJ1-5, with TRBD1 matching 11 bases. TRBV23-1 is given ORF status, its function remaining uncertain. The CDR3 has 18 amino acids. Trimming took 6 bases from V and 0 from J; bases not matched to a gene: 10. CDR3 DNA: TGCGCCAGCAGCCCAGGGACAGGGGGACAATATAGCAATCAGCCCCAGCATTTT. Translating it yields CASSPGTGGQYSNQPQHF.

This sequence joins TRBV28 and TRBJ2-4; 8 bases fit TRBD1. The CDR3 loop spans 14 amino acids. Trimming removed 5 bases from V and 11 bases from J; junction bases left unmatched: 11. Germline V gene lookup returns CDR1 MDHEN and CDR2 SYDVKM. The DNA for the CDR3 is TGTGCCAGCAGTCCCAGGGGGCGCATAATCCTTCAGTACTTC. It encodes CASSPRGRIILQYF.

The gene calls are TRBV4-1 and TRBJ2-7, with D possibly being TRBD2 (5 bases). Germline-derived CDR1 and CDR2 are MGHRA and YSYEKL. There are 15 residues in the CDR3. V lost 0 bases, J lost 3 bases, and 12 bases lay in between. CDR3 sequence (DNA): TGCGCCAGCAGCCAAGATGGGCTAGCTGACTACGAGCAGTACTTC. This encodes CASSQDGLADYEQYF.

V and J are TRBV4-3 and TRBJ1-5; tentatively, D is TRBD1 (5 bases). V dropped 4 bases and J dropped 2 bases, with 9 bases sitting between them. CDR1 is LGHNA, CDR2 YSLEER, per germline. CDR3 length equals 14 residues. CDR3 protein: CASSRQIGNQPQHF. CDR3 bases: TGCGCCAGCAGCCGACAGATAGGCAATCAGCCCCAGCATTTT.

The rearrangement joins TRBV7-2 to TRBJ2-7, with a weak D call TRBD2 (5 bases). The CDR3 has 15 amino acids. CDR1 is SGHTA, CDR2 FQGNSA, per germline. With 0 bases removed from V and 5 bases from J, the gap between germline ends came to 14 bases. The CDR3 sequence is CASSLAGSGKDEQYF. The CDR3 DNA follows: TGTGCCAGCAGCTTAGCCGGCAGCGGTAAAGACGAGCAGTACTTC.

This clone was detected ten times or more. V and J are TRBV5-6 and TRBJ1-4; D possibly corresponds to TRBD1 (5 bases). The CDR3 extends over 13 amino acids. V was cut by 5 bases and J by 7 bases, with 12 bases left in between. CDR1 SGHDT and CDR2 YYEEEE come from the germline V gene. CDR3 sequence reads: CASRSYGGEKLFF. DNA for the CDR3: TGTGCCAGCAGATCCTACGGGGGTGAAAAACTGTTTTTT. Full variable domain (missing parts from reference TRBV5-6 and TRBJ1-4): DAGVTQSPTHLIKTRGQQVTLRCSPKSGHDTVSWYQQALGQGPQFIFQYYEEEERQRGNFPDRFSGHQFPNYSSELNVNALLLGDSALYLCASRSYGGEKLFFGSGTQLSVL.

This chain joins TRBV29-1 and TRBJ2-4, with 8 bases lining up with TRBD2. V lost 6 bases to trimming and J lost 5 bases; unmatched junction nucleotides: 6. Germline loops: CDR1 SQVTM, CDR2 ANQGSEA. The CDR3 is 13 residues long. The CDR3 loop is CSVLVGGENIQYF. CDR3 in DNA: TGCAGCGTCCTCGTCGGGGGGGAAAACATTCAGTACTTC.

This clone is a singleton in its sample. This chain's CDR3 is CASSSPSGRLGYEQYF. The CDR3 DNA follows: TGTGCCAGCAGTTCCCCTAGCGGGAGATTGGGCTACGAGCAGTACTTC. The chain joins TRBV6-6 to TRBJ2-7; 10 bases agree with TRBD2. J was trimmed by 3 bases and V by 4 bases; bases with no gene match: 9. The CDR3 sequence is 16 residues long. The germline CDR1 and CDR2 sequences are MNHNY and SVGAGI (reference sequence).